A single sample gave rise to the 28 T cell receptor beta chains below, sequenced in a study of response to subunit inactivated influenza vaccine. TCRdb used MiXCR to reprocess the RT-PCR reads, holding one entry per CDR3 protein. The sample lists over 150,000 distinct CDR3 sequences, over 13% occurring once. The source material was CD8+ T cells sorted from PBMCs, sampled more than 4 days after vaccination. The receptors were gathered from a man aged 50-59 years who received an inactivated influenza vaccine.

The chain links TRBV29-1 to TRBJ2-7; 12 positions match TRBD2. CDR3 length equals 13 residues. With 5 bases clipped from V and 2 bases from J, the junction kept 1 base outside the gene matches. Germline CDR1 is SQVTM and CDR2 is ANQGSEA. The CDR3 sequence is CSVTSGRPYEQYF. CDR3 nucleotide sequence: TGCAGCGTTACTAGCGGGAGGCCCTACGAGCAGTACTTC.

In its sample, this clonotype was seen many times. The V call is TRBV25-1, the J call TRBJ2-3; tentatively, D is TRBD2 (6 bases). The CDR3 runs to 15 residues. V shed 8 bases and J shed 0 bases, with 15 bases lying between them. Germline V lookup: CDR1 MGHDK, CDR2 SYGVNS. CDR3 region: CASLGGGPSTDTQYF. The CDR3 nucleotides read TGTGCCAGCCTCGGCGGAGGGCCGAGCACAGATACGCAGTATTTT.

This clonotype has at least ten counts. The chain combines TRBV7-2 with TRBJ2-3, with TRBD2 matching over 12 bases. After removal of 5 bases from V and 0 bases from J, the junction contained 3 bases not matched to a gene. Looked up from germline, CDR1 is SGHTA and CDR2 is FQGNSA. The CDR3 has 16 amino acids. The CDR3 DNA follows: TGTGCCAGCAGCGGACTAGCGGGAACTAGCACAGATACGCAGTATTTT. Protein: CASSGLAGTSTDTQYF. Full variable domain (outside the CDR3, taken from reference TRBV7-2 and TRBJ2-3): GAGVSQSPSNKVTEKGKDVELRCDPISGHTALYWYRQSLGQGLEFLIYFQGNSAPDKSGLPSDRFSAERTGGSVSTLTIQRTQQEDSAVYLCASSGLAGTSTDTQYFGPGTRLTVL.

The chain has TRBV11-2 and TRBJ1-2; 9 nucleotides match TRBD1. The CDR3 consists of 16 residues. CDR1 and CDR2 (germline): SGHAT, FQNNGV. V was pared by 5 bases and J by 6 bases, with 13 bases of the junction left unmatched. CDR3 sequence (DNA): TGTGCCAGCAGCCCGAGCGGGGGACAGGGAGGCAATGGCTACACCTTC. Translated: CASSPSGGQGGNGYTF.

The V and J genes are TRBV6-1 and TRBJ1-5; 9 nucleotides match TRBD1. This CDR3 contains 19 residues. V lost 5 bases, J lost 3 bases, and 17 bases stayed unmatched. CDR1 MNHNS and CDR2 SASEGT come from the germline V gene. The CDR3, as DNA: TGTGCCAGCAGTAGAAAACAGGGGGCTAGGATATTTGCCAATCAGCCCCAGCATTTT. Translating gives CASSRKQGARIFANQPQHF.

This rearrangement joins TRBV4-3 to TRBJ1-2; D possibly corresponds to TRBD1 (5 bases). CDR3 length: 15 residues. The germline V gene has CDR1 LGHNA and CDR2 YSLEER. The V gene lost 0 bases and the J gene lost 5 bases, with 13 bases spanning the gap. CDR3 bases: TGCGCCAGCAGCCAAGAGCGGCCCCCAGGGTATGGCTACACCTTC. It is translated as CASSQERPPGYGYTF.

This clonotype was seen more than once but under ten times. This rearrangement joins TRBV12-3 or TRBV12-4 to TRBJ1-6; 7 bases are a match to TRBD1. The CDR3 has 14 amino acids. V shed 3 bases and J 9 bases; nucleotides not matched to a gene: 5. CDR3 loop: CASSLTGTGSPLHF. The CDR3 DNA reads TGTGCCAGCAGTTTGACAGGGACCGGTTCACCCCTCCACTTT.

The chain employs TRBV4-3 and TRBJ2-3, with D unresolved. In germline, CDR1 is LGHNA, CDR2 YSLEER. V lost 0 bases to trimming and J lost 6 bases, with 7 bases between them. This CDR3 is 13 amino acids long. The CDR3 nucleotides read TGCGCCAGCAGCCAAGATCTGCTTGATACGCAGTATTTT. Translation: CASSQDLLDTQYF.

This clonotype was observed a few times. V gene TRBV11-2 combines with J gene TRBJ2-5; 12 bases match TRBD1. The CDR3 is 19 residues long. The germline gives CDR1 SGHAT, CDR2 FQNNGV. Losses at the gene ends were 5 bases for V and 0 bases for J; bases not matched to a gene: 13. This CDR3 is CASSPSGTGGPPYQETQYF. DNA of the CDR3: TGTGCCAGCAGCCCGAGCGGGACAGGGGGCCCTCCGTACCAAGAGACCCAGTACTTC.

The genes are TRBV6-1 and TRBJ1-2; the match to TRBD1 covers 8 bases. The germline gives CDR1 MNHNS, CDR2 SASEGT. V trimming: 7 bases; J trimming: 5 bases; junction bases outside the gene matches: 12. This CDR3 contains 15 residues. The CDR3 protein is CASNHLDRGVYGYTF. The CDR3 DNA sequence: TGTGCCAGCAACCACTTAGACAGGGGCGTTTATGGCTACACCTTC.

The chain carries TRBV5-1 and TRBJ1-4; 7 bases align to TRBD1. The germline V gene encodes CDR1 SGHRS and CDR2 YFSETQ. The CDR3 is 14 amino acids. With V trimmed by 3 bases and J by 6 bases, 5 bases remained unmatched. The CDR3 DNA follows: TGCGCCAGCAGCTCCTGGACAGGAGATGAAAAACTGTTTTTT. Translation gives CASSSWTGDEKLFF.

This rearrangement joins TRBV28 to TRBJ1-5; no clear D gene. The CDR3 has 16 amino acids. CDR1 MDHEN and CDR2 SYDVKM come from the germline V gene. V was shortened by 6 bases and J by 0 bases, with 15 bases between the two germline ends. CDR3 residues: CASRLGGGYSNQPQHF. In DNA form, the CDR3 reads TGTGCCAGCAGGTTGGGAGGAGGTTATAGCAATCAGCCCCAGCATTTT. Complete variable domain (other parts from reference TRBV28 and TRBJ1-5): DVKVTQSSRYLVKRTGEKVFLECVQDMDHENMFWYRQDPGLGLRLIYFSYDVKMKEKGDIPEGYSVSREKKERFSLILESASTNQTSMYLCASRLGGGYSNQPQHFGDGTRLSIL.

This clonotype was counted ten times or more. The chain uses TRBV29-1 and TRBJ2-1; D gene uncertain. Germline V gene sequence: CDR1 SQVTM, CDR2 ANQGSEA. The length of the CDR3 is 14 residues. V was trimmed by 4 bases and J by 3 bases, leaving 13 bases between them. The chain's CDR3 is CSVVVSQVYNEQFF. CDR3 nucleotides: TGCAGCGTTGTCGTTAGCCAAGTCTACAATGAGCAGTTCTTC.

A remark on this clonotype: One end of the junction fails to match germline, which may point to a read error. The chain joins TRBV20-1 to TRBJ2-2; TRBD2 matches at 7 bases. The germline gives CDR1 DFQATT, CDR2 SNEGSKA (reference sequence). The CDR3 is made up of 16 amino acids. The CDR3 protein is CSARDLTSPWTGEPFF. In nucleotides, the CDR3 is TGCAGTGCTAGAGACCTGACTAGCCCGTGGACCGGGGAGCCGTTTTTT.

Many counts were recorded for this clonotype. The chain links TRBV7-9 to TRBJ2-7; D is possibly TRBD2 (5 bases). With 5 bases removed from V and 4 bases from J, the gap between germline ends came to 12 bases. From germline, CDR1 is SEHNR and CDR2 FQNEAQ (reference sequence). The CDR3 covers 13 residues. Here the CDR3 reads CASSPARGYEQYF. The DNA of the CDR3 is TGTGCCAGCAGCCCAGCTAGAGGGTACGAGCAGTACTTC.

The rearrangement links TRBV7-9 to TRBJ1-6; maybe TRBD1 (6 bases). The V end lost 5 bases, the J end lost 10 bases, and 18 bases lay between the germline ends. There are 15 residues in the CDR3. Germline values: CDR1 SEHNR, CDR2 FQNEAQ (reference sequence). This chain's CDR3 is CASSPPGHSRSPLHF. CDR3 in DNA: TGTGCCAGCAGCCCACCGGGACACTCCAGGTCACCCCTCCACTTT. The entire variable domain, with the rest obtained from reference TRBV7-9 and TRBJ1-6, is as follows: DTGVSQNPRHKITKRGQNVTFRCDPISEHNRLYWYRQTLGQGPEFLTYFQNEAQLEKSRLLSDRFSAERPKGSFSTLEIQRTEQGDSAMYLCASSPPGHSRSPLHFGNGTRLTVT.

The chain couples TRBV7-6 to TRBJ2-7, with a possible D match to TRBD1 (5 bases). This CDR3 has 14 residues. The V gene lost 6 bases and the J gene lost 1 base, with 13 bases spanning the gap. Germline CDR1 SGHVS, CDR2 FNYEAQ. CDR3 coding DNA: TGTGCCAGCAGTGAAGAGACAGTTTCCTACGAGCAGTACTTC. Translation: CASSEETVSYEQYF.

The chain links TRBV12-3 or TRBV12-4 to TRBJ2-5; D is ambiguous. Trimming took off 5 bases at V and 5 bases at J, with 15 bases between the two ends. The CDR3 runs 14 residues. The CDR3, as DNA: TGTGCCAGCAGTCTCCCCCGGTGGAGTGAGACCCAGTACTTC. Translating it yields CASSLPRWSETQYF.

This clonotype showed up many times. The chain joins TRBV11-2 to TRBJ2-1; 8 nucleotides match TRBD1. V lost 0 bases to trimming and J lost 7 bases; unmatched junction nucleotides: 8. This CDR3 has 16 residues. In germline, CDR1 is SGHAT, CDR2 FQNNGV. In DNA form, the CDR3 reads TGTGCCAGCAGCTTAGATATCGTCAGGGGGCAAAATGAGCAGTTCTTC. This gives the protein CASSLDIVRGQNEQFF.

J is TRBJ2-2 and V is TRBV12-5; no clear D gene. Germline-derived CDR1 and CDR2 are LGHNT and FRNRAP. Trimming removed 1 base from V and 4 bases from J, with 13 bases in between. The CDR3 sequence is 16 residues long. The CDR3 DNA sequence: TGTGCTAGTGGTTTGGGAAACCCCCACAGCACCGGGGAGCTGTTTTTT. Its translation is CASGLGNPHSTGELFF.

This chain joins TRBV6-1 and TRBJ2-7; D gene ambiguous. The CDR3 extends over 12 amino acids. The germline V gene has CDR1 MNHNS and CDR2 SASEGT. Deletions cut 4 bases from V and 3 bases from J, with 7 bases between. The CDR3 bases are TGTGCCAGCAGTGCTTACGGCTACGAGCAGTACTTC. The encoded protein is CASSAYGYEQYF.

This clonotype was counted between two and nine times. The gene calls are TRBV3-1 and TRBJ2-7; tentatively, D is TRBD1 (5 bases). Germline assignment: CDR1 LGHDT and CDR2 YNNKEL (reference sequence). This CDR3 is 15 amino acids long. V shed 5 bases and J shed 2 bases, with 16 bases lying between them. CDR3 DNA: TGTGCCAGCAGCGTCCGGACAAGTCCAACCTACGAGCAGTACTTC. The encoded protein is CASSVRTSPTYEQYF.

This clonotype has only a few counts. The chain recombines TRBV24-1 with TRBJ2-3, with 13 bases fitting TRBD2. V was clipped by 4 bases and J by 0 bases; unmatched bases: 12. The CDR3 is 20 amino acids. Per the germline V gene, CDR1 is KGHDR and CDR2 is SFDVKD. CDR3 in amino acids: CATSDPRTSGGGTSTDTQYF. CDR3 sequence (DNA): TGTGCCACCAGTGACCCCAGGACTAGCGGGGGAGGAACTAGCACAGATACGCAGTATTTT.

This clonotype was picked up a small number of times. This chain uses TRBV7-9 with TRBJ2-5; D is undetermined. CDR3 length equals 12 residues. The V end was cut by 0 bases, the J end by 6 bases, with 5 bases between. Germline assignment: CDR1 SEHNR and CDR2 FQNEAQ (reference sequence). CDR3 coding DNA: TGTGCCAGCAGCTTAGCCCCACAGACCCAGTACTTC. Its protein is CASSLAPQTQYF.

This clonotype was observed many times. The chain carries TRBV12-3 or TRBV12-4 and TRBJ2-7; D may correspond to TRBD1 or TRBD2 (5 bases each). The length of the CDR3 is 14 residues. Trimming took off 3 bases at V and 2 bases at J, with 11 bases between the two ends. CDR3: CASSFTGTAYEQYF. Here the CDR3 DNA reads TGTGCCAGCAGTTTTACCGGGACCGCCTACGAGCAGTACTTC.

A few counts support this clonotype. This chain uses TRBV7-6 with TRBJ2-1, with unresolved D. CDR1 is SGHVS and CDR2 is FNYEAQ in the germline V gene. Trimming took 6 bases from V and 10 from J, leaving 13 bases between them. The CDR3 totals 12 residues. The CDR3 sequence is CASRFPGGEQFF. CDR3 nucleotide sequence: TGTGCCAGCAGGTTCCCCGGTGGCGAGCAGTTCTTC.

There are a few counts of this clonotype. The CDR3 DNA is TGTGCCACCACCCCGACAGGAAGCACAGATACGCAGTATTTT. Amino acid sequence: CATTPTGSTDTQYF. V usage is TRBV15 and J usage is TRBJ2-3; weak D call: TRBD1 (6 bases). CDR3 length: 14 residues. Deletions cut 7 bases from V and 0 bases from J, with 11 bases between. The germline V gene encodes CDR1 LNHNV and CDR2 YYDKDF (reference sequence).

This clonotype was recorded many times. The rearrangement joins TRBV20-1 to TRBJ2-7, with TRBD1 as a possible D gene (5 bases). The V gene lost 0 bases and the J gene lost 6 bases, with 18 bases spanning the gap. Per the germline V gene, CDR1 is DFQATT and CDR2 is SNEGSKA (reference sequence). The CDR3 consists of 15 residues. CDR3 DNA sequence: TGCAGTGCTAGAGATCGGAGTCAGGGAAAACCCGAGCAGTACTTC. Translated: CSARDRSQGKPEQYF.